The source of this TCR beta chain is a study of molecular identifiers for immune sequencing clone quantification. TCRdb passed the PCR reads through MiXCR, listing each CDR3 protein once. Here the sample spans about 54,000 distinct CDR3 sequences, around 27% being singletons. This clonotype has a count of ten or more. The antigen is not known. Study observations and caveats: Spiked Jurkat TCR RNA from one cell was reportedly detectable among approximately 1 million naive cells. Clones of above 20 RNA copies carried over 98% of effector molecules; in naive cells they carried under 1%.

Libraries of naive CD8 cells were prepared from around 20,000 to 1,000,000 sorted cells using 10%, 30% or 50% RNA. Sequences were obtained from naive CD8+ T cells from blood, with Jurkat cell RNA spiked in. Sample subset: FACS-sorted CD8+CD4-CCR7+CD45RA+ naive T cells. This TCR came from a human donor in good health. Some libraries in this study had Jurkat cell RNA spiked in.

In DNA form, the CDR3 reads TGTGCCAGCAGTGGGGGGTGGACCGGGGAGCTGTTTTTT. This gives the protein CASSGGWTGELFF. The chain joins TRBV9 to TRBJ2-2; D is possibly TRBD2 (6 bases). The CDR3 loop spans 13 amino acids. The ends were cut back, 5 bases at V and 5 bases at J, with 10 bases in the middle. Germline V gives CDR1 SGDLS, CDR2 YYNGEE.